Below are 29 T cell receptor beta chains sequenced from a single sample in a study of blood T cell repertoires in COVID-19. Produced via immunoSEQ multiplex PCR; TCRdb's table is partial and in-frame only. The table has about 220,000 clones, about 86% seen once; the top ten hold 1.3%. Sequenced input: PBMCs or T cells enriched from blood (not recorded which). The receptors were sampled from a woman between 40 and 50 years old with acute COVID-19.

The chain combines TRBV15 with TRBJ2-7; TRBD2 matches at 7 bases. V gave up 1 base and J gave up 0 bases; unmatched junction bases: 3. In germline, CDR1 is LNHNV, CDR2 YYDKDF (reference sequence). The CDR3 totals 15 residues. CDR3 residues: CATSRAGLSSYEQYF. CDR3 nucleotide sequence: TGTGCCACCAGCAGAGCGGGACTAAGCTCCTACGAGCAGTACTTC.

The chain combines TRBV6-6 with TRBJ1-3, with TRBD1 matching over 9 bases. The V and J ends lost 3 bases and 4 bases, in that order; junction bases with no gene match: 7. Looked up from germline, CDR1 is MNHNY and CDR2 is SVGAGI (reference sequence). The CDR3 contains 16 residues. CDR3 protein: CASSYIQGARGNTIYF. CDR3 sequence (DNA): TGTGCCAGCAGTTATATACAGGGGGCGCGGGGAAACACCATATATTTT.

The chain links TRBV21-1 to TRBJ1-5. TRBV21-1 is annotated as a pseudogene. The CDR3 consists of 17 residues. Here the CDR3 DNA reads TGTGCCAGCAGCAACCCGGAGAGAGGGCAGCCCAATCAGCCCCAGCATTTT. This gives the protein CASSNPERGQPNQPQHF.

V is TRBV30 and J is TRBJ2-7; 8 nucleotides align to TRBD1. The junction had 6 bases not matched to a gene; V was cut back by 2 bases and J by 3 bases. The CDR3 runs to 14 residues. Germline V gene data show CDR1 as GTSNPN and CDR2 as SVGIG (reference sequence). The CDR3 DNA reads TGTGCCTGGAGTCAGCCAGGGGGCATCTACGAGCAGTACTTC. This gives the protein CAWSQPGGIYEQYF.

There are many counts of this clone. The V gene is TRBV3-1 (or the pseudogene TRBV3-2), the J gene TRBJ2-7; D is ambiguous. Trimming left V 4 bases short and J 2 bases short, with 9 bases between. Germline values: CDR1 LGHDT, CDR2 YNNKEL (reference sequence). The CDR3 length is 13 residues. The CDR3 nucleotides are TGTGCCAGCAGCCCAGACATTCCCTACGAGCAGTACTTC. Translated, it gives CASSPDIPYEQYF.

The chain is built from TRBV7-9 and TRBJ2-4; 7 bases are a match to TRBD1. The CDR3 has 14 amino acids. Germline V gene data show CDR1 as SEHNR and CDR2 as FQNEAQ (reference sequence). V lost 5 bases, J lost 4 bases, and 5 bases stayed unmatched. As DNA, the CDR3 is TGTGCCAGCAGCGCGACAGGGTGGAAAAACATTCAGTACTTC. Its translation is CASSATGWKNIQYF.

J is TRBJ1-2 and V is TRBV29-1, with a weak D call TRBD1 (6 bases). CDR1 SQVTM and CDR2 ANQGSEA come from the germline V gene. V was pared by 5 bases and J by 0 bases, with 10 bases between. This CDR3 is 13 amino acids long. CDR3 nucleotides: TGCAGCGTTACCGGGACAACTAACTATGGCTACACCTTC. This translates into CSVTGTTNYGYTF.

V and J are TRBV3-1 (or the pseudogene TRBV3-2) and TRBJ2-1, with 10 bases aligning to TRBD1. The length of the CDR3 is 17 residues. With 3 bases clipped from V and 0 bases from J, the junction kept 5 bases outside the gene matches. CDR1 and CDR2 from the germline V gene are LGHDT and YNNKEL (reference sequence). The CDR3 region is CASSQGTGESSYNEQFF. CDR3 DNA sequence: TGTGCCAGCAGCCAGGGGACAGGGGAGAGCTCCTACAATGAGCAGTTCTTC.

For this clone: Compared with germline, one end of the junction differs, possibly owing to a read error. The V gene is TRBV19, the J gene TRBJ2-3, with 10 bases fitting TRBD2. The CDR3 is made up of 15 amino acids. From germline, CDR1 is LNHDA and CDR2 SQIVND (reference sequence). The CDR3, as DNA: TGTGCCTGTAGAGGGCTAGCGGGAGACACAGATACGCAGTATTTT. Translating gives CACRGLAGDTDTQYF.

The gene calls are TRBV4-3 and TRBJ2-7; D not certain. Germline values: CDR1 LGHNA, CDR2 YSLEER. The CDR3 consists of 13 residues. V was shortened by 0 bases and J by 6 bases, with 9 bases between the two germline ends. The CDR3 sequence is CASSQEGSGEQYF. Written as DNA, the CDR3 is TGCGCCAGCAGCCAAGAAGGCTCGGGCGAGCAGTACTTC.

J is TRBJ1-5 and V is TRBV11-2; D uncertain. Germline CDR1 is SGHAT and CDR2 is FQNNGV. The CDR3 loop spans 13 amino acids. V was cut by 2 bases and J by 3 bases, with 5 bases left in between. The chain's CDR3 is CASSLQFNQPQHF. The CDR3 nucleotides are TGTGCCAGCAGCTTACAGTTCAATCAGCCCCAGCATTTT.

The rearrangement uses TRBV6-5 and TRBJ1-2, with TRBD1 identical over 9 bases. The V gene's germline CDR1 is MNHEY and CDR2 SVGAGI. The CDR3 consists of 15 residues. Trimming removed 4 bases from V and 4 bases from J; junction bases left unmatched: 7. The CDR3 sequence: CASSFQTGGLYGYTF. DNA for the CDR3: TGTGCCAGCAGTTTCCAAACAGGGGGCCTCTATGGCTACACCTTC.

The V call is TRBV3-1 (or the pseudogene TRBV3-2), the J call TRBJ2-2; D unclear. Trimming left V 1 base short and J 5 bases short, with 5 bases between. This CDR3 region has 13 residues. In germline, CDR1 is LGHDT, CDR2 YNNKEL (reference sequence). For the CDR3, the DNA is TGTGCCAGCAGCCAAGTTCCGACCGGGGAGCTGTTTTTT. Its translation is CASSQVPTGELFF.

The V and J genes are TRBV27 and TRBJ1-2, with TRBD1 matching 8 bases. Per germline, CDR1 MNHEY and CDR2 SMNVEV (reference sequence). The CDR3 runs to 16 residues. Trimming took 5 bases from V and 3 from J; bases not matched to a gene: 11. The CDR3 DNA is TGTGCCAGCAGTGCCGCCGGACAGGGCGGGGACTATGGCTACACCTTC. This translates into CASSAAGQGGDYGYTF.

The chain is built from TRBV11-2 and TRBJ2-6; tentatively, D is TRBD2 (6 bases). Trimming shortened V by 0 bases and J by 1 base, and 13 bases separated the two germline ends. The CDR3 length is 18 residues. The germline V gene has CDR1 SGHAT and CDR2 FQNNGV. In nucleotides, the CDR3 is TGTGCCAGCAGCTTAGACGGGAGTGGTGGGTCTGGGGCCAACGTCCTGACTTTC. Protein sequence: CASSLDGSGGSGANVLTF.

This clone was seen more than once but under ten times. CDR3 DNA sequence: TGTGCCAGCAGGGCTGGAGGGGACTATGGCTACACCTTC. Its translation: CASRAGGDYGYTF. V gene TRBV12-3 or TRBV12-4 combines with J gene TRBJ1-2, with a tentative D call TRBD1 (5 bases). Between the trimmed V and J ends, which lost 6 bases and 3 bases, there was a span of 11 bases. CDR3 length equals 13 residues.

The CDR3 is CASSTSGIEQYF. In DNA, the CDR3 is TGTGCCAGCAGCACTAGCGGGATCGAGCAGTACTTC. V is TRBV11-2 and J is TRBJ2-7, with 10 bases matching TRBD2. After removal of 5 bases from V and 6 bases from J, the junction contained 1 base not matched to a gene. In germline, CDR1 is SGHAT, CDR2 FQNNGV. This CDR3 spans 12 amino acids.

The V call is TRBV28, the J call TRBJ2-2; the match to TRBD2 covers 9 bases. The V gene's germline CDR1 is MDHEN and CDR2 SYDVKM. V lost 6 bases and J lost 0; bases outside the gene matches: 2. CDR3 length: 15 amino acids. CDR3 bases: TGTGCCAGCAGACGCGGGAGGGCGAACACCGGGGAGCTGTTTTTT. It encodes CASRRGRANTGELFF.

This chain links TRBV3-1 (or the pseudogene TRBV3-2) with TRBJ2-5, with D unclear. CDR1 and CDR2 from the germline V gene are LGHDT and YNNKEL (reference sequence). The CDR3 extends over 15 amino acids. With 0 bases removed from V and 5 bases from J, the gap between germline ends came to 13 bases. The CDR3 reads CASSQESARWETQYF. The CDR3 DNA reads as TGTGCCAGCAGCCAAGAGTCCGCACGGTGGGAGACCCAGTACTTC.

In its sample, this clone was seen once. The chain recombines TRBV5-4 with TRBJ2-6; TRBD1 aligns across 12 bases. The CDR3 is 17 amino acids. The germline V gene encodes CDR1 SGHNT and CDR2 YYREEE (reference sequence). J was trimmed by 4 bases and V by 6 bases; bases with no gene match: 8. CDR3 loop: CASNAGTGGPGANVLTF. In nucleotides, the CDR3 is TGTGCCAGCAACGCCGGGACAGGGGGCCCCGGGGCCAACGTCCTGACTTTC.

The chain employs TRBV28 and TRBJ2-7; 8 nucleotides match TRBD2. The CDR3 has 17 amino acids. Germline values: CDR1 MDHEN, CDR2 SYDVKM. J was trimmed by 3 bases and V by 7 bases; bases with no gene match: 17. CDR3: CASTSGLAGVGGYEQYF. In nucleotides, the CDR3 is TGTGCCAGCACCTCCGGGCTAGCGGGCGTTGGGGGCTACGAGCAGTACTTC.

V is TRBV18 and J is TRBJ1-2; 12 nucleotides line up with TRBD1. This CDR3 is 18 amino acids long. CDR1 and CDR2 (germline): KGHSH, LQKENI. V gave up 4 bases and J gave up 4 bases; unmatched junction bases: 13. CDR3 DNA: TGTGCCAGCTCACAGACTACCGGGACAGGGGGCTTTATCTATGGCTACACCTTC. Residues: CASSQTTGTGGFIYGYTF.

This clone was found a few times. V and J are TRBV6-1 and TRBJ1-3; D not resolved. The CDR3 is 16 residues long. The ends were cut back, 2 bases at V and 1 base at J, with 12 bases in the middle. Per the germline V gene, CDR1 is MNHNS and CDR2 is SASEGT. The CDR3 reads CASSEHRGPSGNTIYF. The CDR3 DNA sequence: TGTGCCAGCAGTGAACACCGGGGTCCGTCTGGAAACACCATATATTTT.

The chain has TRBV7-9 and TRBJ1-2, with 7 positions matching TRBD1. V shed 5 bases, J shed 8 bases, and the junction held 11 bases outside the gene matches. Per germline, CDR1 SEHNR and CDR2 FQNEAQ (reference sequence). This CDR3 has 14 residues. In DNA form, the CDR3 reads TGTGCCAGCAGCCCGCCGACAGGGCGGTACGGCTACACCTTC. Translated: CASSPPTGRYGYTF.

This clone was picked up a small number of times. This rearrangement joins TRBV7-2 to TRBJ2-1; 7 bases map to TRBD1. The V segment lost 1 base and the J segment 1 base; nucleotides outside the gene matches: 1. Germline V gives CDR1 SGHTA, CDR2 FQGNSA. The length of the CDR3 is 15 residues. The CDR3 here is CASSLGTGSYNEQFF. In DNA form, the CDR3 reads TGTGCCAGCAGCTTAGGGACAGGATCCTACAATGAGCAGTTCTTC. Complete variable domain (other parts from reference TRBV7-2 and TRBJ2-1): GAGVSQSPSNKVTEKGKDVELRCDPISGHTALYWYRQSLGQGLEFLIYFQGNSAPDKSGLPSDRFSAERTGGSVSTLTIQRTQQEDSAVYLCASSLGTGSYNEQFFGPGTRLTVL.

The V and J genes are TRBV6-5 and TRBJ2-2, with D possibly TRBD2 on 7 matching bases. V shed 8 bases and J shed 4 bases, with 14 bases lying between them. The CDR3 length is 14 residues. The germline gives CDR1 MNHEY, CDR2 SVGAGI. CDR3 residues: CASLQRGATGELFF. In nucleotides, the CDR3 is TGTGCCAGCCTTCAACGGGGGGCCACCGGGGAGCTGTTTTTT.

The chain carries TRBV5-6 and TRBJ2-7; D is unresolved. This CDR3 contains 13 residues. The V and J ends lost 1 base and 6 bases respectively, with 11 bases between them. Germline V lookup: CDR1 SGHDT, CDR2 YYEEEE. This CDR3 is CASSLLQSSEQYF. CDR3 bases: TGTGCCAGCAGCTTGTTACAGAGTAGCGAGCAGTACTTC.

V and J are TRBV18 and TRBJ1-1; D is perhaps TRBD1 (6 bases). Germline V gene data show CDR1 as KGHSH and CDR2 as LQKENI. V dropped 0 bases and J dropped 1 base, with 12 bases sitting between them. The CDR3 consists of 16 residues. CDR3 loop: CASSPPLQGPNTEAFF. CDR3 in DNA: TGTGCCAGCTCACCACCGCTCCAGGGGCCGAACACTGAAGCTTTCTTT.

The CDR3 DNA reads as TGTGCCACCACCGGGACACCGAACACCGGGGAGCTGTTTTTT. Its protein is CATTGTPNTGELFF. The chain couples TRBV25-1 to TRBJ2-2; possible D gene TRBD1, 6 bases. V was clipped by 10 bases and J by 0 bases, with 12 bases between them. Germline V gives CDR1 MGHDK, CDR2 SYGVNS. The CDR3 is 14 amino acids.